Here is one T cell receptor (beta chain) with its context. Its specificity is not known. The source of the sample is a study of human T cells and chemical hapten exposure. Across the study: A patient group, mainly female, showed alopecia areata, totalis or universalis. General study results and limits: There were significantly more large CDR3 similarity clusters among expanded TCRs than among controls. With regard to DPC sensitization, TCRs above 1 in 1000 frequency did not change.

TCRdb ran MiXCR on the RACE reads and lists one entry per CDR3 protein. In the table there are approximately 90,000 distinct CDR3 sequences, under 12% of which are singletons. Time point described: patch test 1, 2 weeks after DPC sensitization. As to treatment: therapeutic diphenylcyclopropenone sensitization with weekly scalp DPC. CDR1 and CDR2 (germline): ENHRY, SYGVKD. V gave up 10 bases and J gave up 7 bases; unmatched junction bases: 10. This CDR3 has 13 amino acids. The chain recombines TRBV10-3 with TRBJ2-7, with 10 bases lining up with TRBD1. This TCR derives from a man aged 40-50 years with alopecia areata. Some clones in this sample may be carry-over from other donors' samples. The source was whole blood, collected in connection with sensitization to the hapten diphenylcyclopropenone (DPC). DNA of the CDR3: TGTGCCACGACCGGGACAGGGGCAGGGGAGCAGTACTTC. Translation gives CATTGTGAGEQYF.